Each of the 16 T cell receptor beta chains below was sequenced from the same sample in a study of blood T cell repertoires in COVID-19. Sequencing used immunoSEQ multiplex PCR; TCRdb keeps in-frame clones, though not all of them. Here the sample spans fewer than 250,000 clones, around 84% being singletons. The source material was peripheral blood. Every receptor here comes from a man younger than 40 with active or convalescent COVID-19.

The V and J genes are TRBV5-5 and TRBJ2-3, with TRBD1 matching over 10 bases. Germline V CDR1 and CDR2: SGHKS, YYEKEE (reference sequence). The CDR3 is made up of 18 amino acids. V lost 0 bases and J lost 1; bases outside the gene matches: 8. CDR3 protein: CASSLGTGGSGRTDTQYF. CDR3 coding DNA: TGTGCCAGCAGCTTGGGGACAGGGGGAAGCGGCCGCACAGATACGCAGTATTTT.

The chain is built from TRBV4-1 and TRBJ2-4; D unresolved. Germline V CDR1 and CDR2: MGHRA, YSYEKL. V was clipped by 2 bases and J by 2 bases, with 13 bases between them. This CDR3 is built from 16 residues. The CDR3 here is CASSQSIVASKNIQYF. For the CDR3, the DNA is TGCGCCAGCAGCCAATCGATTGTAGCCTCCAAAAACATTCAGTACTTC.

In this sample, this clone turned up a few times. The chain combines TRBV4-3 with TRBJ1-2; D unresolved. The ends were cut back, 0 bases at V and 7 bases at J, with 9 bases in the middle. Germline CDR1 is LGHNA and CDR2 is YSLEER. This CDR3 region has 13 residues. CDR3 residues: CASSQELEAGYTF. CDR3 nucleotides: TGCGCCAGCAGCCAAGAATTGGAGGCTGGCTACACCTTC.

V and J are TRBV6-6 and TRBJ2-1, with TRBD2 as a possible D gene (6 bases). Germline V gives CDR1 MNHNY, CDR2 SVGAGI (reference sequence). The CDR3 extends over 13 amino acids. V lost 6 bases and J 6 bases, leaving 12 bases between the germline ends. The DNA of the CDR3 is TGTGCCAGCAGGGGGGGTGGCCGCAATGAGCAGTTCTTC. Amino acid sequence: CASRGGGRNEQFF.

V gene TRBV6-2 or TRBV6-3 combines with J gene TRBJ2-5; TRBD2 might be the D (5 bases). Germline V lookup: CDR1 MNHEY, CDR2 SVGEGT. The CDR3 covers 15 residues. V was cut by 0 bases and J by 5 bases, with 13 bases left in between. The CDR3 nucleotides are TGTGCCAGCAGTTACTCGGGCACGGGGAGCGAGACCCAGTACTTC. This encodes CASSYSGTGSETQYF.

The V and J genes are TRBV18 and TRBJ1-4; TRBD1 matches at 7 bases. J was trimmed by 5 bases and V by 3 bases; bases with no gene match: 0. The CDR3 loop spans 13 amino acids. Germline CDR1 KGHSH, CDR2 LQKENI. CDR3 in amino acids: CASSPGQNEKLFF. In DNA form, the CDR3 reads TGTGCCAGCTCACCGGGACAGAATGAAAAACTGTTTTTT.

V and J are TRBV10-1 and TRBJ1-1; D not certain. V lost 6 bases, J lost 0 bases, and 8 bases lay in between. Germline V CDR1 and CDR2: WNHNN, SYGVQD (reference sequence). This CDR3 has 13 residues. This CDR3 reads CASRVAMNTEAFF. The CDR3 region has the DNA TGCGCCAGCAGGGTCGCTATGAACACTGAAGCTTTCTTT.

The chain carries TRBV28 and TRBJ1-2; D may be TRBD1 (6 bases). The germline V gene encodes CDR1 MDHEN and CDR2 SYDVKM. V gave up 6 bases and J gave up 1 base, with 21 bases separating them. The CDR3 consists of 17 residues. This CDR3 reads CASSLRGFPYLNYGYTF. The CDR3 nucleotides read TGTGCCAGCAGCCTCAGGGGCTTCCCATACCTTAACTATGGCTACACCTTC.

The rearrangement joins TRBV5-4 to TRBJ2-3; 12 bases line up with TRBD2. In germline, CDR1 is SGHNT, CDR2 YYREEE (reference sequence). V lost 1 base, J lost 6 bases, and 6 bases stayed unmatched. The CDR3 totals 16 residues. The CDR3 region is CASSLRLAGGHDTQYF. CDR3 DNA sequence: TGTGCCAGCAGCTTGCGGCTAGCGGGGGGGCACGATACGCAGTATTTT.

The chain has TRBV7-2 and TRBJ1-4, with 8 bases lining up with TRBD1. V lost 5 bases, J lost 17 bases, and 13 bases stayed unmatched. Per germline, CDR1 SGHTA and CDR2 FQGNSA. The CDR3 is made up of 13 amino acids. CDR3 amino acids: CASSRGQGSQTFF. CDR3 DNA sequence: TGTGCCAGCAGCCGAGGACAGGGCTCCCAAACCTTTTTT.

The J gene is TRBJ2-5, the V gene TRBV3-1 (or the pseudogene TRBV3-2); D is possibly TRBD2 (5 bases). The V end lost 4 bases, the J end lost 5 bases, and 17 bases lay between the germline ends. Germline values: CDR1 LGHDT, CDR2 YNNKEL (reference sequence). CDR3 size: 15 residues. CDR3 DNA sequence: TGTGCCAGCAGCCCTCAATCTTGGGAGTTGGAGACCCAGTACTTC. Amino acid sequence: CASSPQSWELETQYF.

This clone was observed a handful of times. The DNA of the CDR3 is TGTGCCACCGCCTCCCAGGGTCGTCAGCCCCAGCATTTT. It codes for CATASQGRQPQHF. The gene calls are TRBV28 and TRBJ1-5, with D possibly matching TRBD1 (5 bases). This CDR3 has 13 residues. Between the trimmed V and J ends, which lost 10 bases and 6 bases, there was a span of 16 bases. CDR1 MDHEN and CDR2 SYDVKM come from the germline V gene.

The rearrangement links TRBV24-1 to TRBJ2-6; 9 positions agree with TRBD1. Germline trimming cut 4 bases from V and 4 bases from J; bases unmatched to any gene: 10. Germline loops: CDR1 KGHDR, CDR2 SFDVKD. The CDR3 extends over 18 amino acids. CDR3 in amino acids: CATSERGTGISGANVLTF. In DNA form, the CDR3 reads TGTGCCACCAGTGAACGAGGGACAGGGATTTCCGGGGCCAACGTCCTGACTTTC.

The gene calls are TRBV11-2 and TRBJ2-1, with 12 bases identical to TRBD2. Germline CDR1 reads SGHAT; CDR2 reads FQNNGV. The CDR3 covers 16 residues. J gave up 5 bases and V 4 bases, and 6 bases lay outside the gene matches. CDR3 bases: TGTGCCAGCAGCTCCGGTGGACTAGCGGGGAACAATGAGCAGTTCTTC. Its protein product is CASSSGGLAGNNEQFF. The full variable domain, in which reference TRBV11-2 and TRBJ2-1 provide the parts outside the CDR3, is EAGVAQSPRYKIIEKRQSVAFWCNPISGHATLYWYQQILGQGPKLLIQFQNNGVVDDSQLPKDRFSAERLKGVDSTLKIQPAKLEDSAVYLCASSSGGLAGNNEQFFGPGTRLTVL.

This clone was observed a handful of times. This chain connects TRBV2 to TRBJ1-1, with D maybe TRBD1 (5 bases). The germline CDR1 and CDR2 sequences are SNHLY and FYNNEI. The CDR3 is 13 amino acids. The V gene lost 6 bases and the J gene lost 9 bases, with 17 bases spanning the gap. The CDR3 sequence is CASREGLRPQAFF. In DNA, the CDR3 is TGTGCCAGCAGGGAGGGACTCCGACCCCAAGCTTTCTTT.

V is TRBV29-1 and J is TRBJ2-3, with TRBD2 matching over 7 bases. The CDR3 runs 14 residues. After removal of 7 bases from V and 6 bases from J, the junction contained 13 bases not matched to a gene. Germline CDR1 is SQVTM and CDR2 is ANQGSEA. The CDR3, as DNA: TGCAGCGCTGGGCGTTTAGCGGGTGGGGATACGCAGTATTTT. Translated, it gives CSAGRLAGGDTQYF.